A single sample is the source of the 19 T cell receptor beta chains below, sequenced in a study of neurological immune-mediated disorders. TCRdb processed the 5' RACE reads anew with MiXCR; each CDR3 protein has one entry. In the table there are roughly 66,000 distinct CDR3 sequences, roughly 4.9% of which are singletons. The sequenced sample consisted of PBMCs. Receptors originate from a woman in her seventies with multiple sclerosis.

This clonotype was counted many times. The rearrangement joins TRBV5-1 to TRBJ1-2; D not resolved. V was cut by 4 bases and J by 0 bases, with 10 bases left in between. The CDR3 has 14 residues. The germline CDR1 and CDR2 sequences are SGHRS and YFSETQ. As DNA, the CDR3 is TGCGCCAGCAGCCCGAACACCCCTAACTATGGCTACACCTTC. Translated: CASSPNTPNYGYTF.

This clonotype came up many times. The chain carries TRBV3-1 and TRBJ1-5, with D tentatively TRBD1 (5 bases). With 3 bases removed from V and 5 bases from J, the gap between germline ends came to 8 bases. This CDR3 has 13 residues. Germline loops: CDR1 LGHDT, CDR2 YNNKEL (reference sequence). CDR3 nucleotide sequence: TGTGCCAGCAGCCACTTAGGGGATCAGCCCCAGCATTTT. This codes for CASSHLGDQPQHF.

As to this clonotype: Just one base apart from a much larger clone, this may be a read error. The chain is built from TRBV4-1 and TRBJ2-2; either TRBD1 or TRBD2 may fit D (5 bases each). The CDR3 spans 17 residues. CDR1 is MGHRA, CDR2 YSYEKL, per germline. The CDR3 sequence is CASSQPPYGPSTGALFF. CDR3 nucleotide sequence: TGCGCCAGCAGCCAACCCCCATATGGCCCGTCCACCGGGGCGCTGTTTTTT.

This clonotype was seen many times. This chain's CDR3 is CSAEPGGASPLHF. The CDR3 coding sequence is TGCAGTGCCGAACCGGGTGGTGCTTCACCCCTCCACTTT. The chain carries TRBV20-1 and TRBJ1-6; no reliable D call. The CDR3 totals 13 residues. V was trimmed by 6 bases and J by 9 bases, leaving 15 bases between them. Germline V gene sequence: CDR1 DFQATT, CDR2 SNEGSKA (reference sequence).

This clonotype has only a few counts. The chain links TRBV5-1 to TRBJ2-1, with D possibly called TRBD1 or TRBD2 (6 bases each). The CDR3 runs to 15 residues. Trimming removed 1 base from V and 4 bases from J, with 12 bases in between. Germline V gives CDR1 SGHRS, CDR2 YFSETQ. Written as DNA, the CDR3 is TGCGCCAGCAGCTTGAGGGGGGCGGATTACAATGAGCAGTTCTTC. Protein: CASSLRGADYNEQFF.

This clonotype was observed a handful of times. In nucleotides, the CDR3 is TGTGCCATCAGGGACGGTTCCTATAGCAATCAGCCCCAGCATTTT. Protein sequence: CAIRDGSYSNQPQHF. The gene calls are TRBV10-3 and TRBJ1-5; D not certain. V lost 6 bases and J lost 0, with 12 bases in between. CDR1 and CDR2 from the germline V gene are ENHRY and SYGVKD. The CDR3 runs to 15 residues.

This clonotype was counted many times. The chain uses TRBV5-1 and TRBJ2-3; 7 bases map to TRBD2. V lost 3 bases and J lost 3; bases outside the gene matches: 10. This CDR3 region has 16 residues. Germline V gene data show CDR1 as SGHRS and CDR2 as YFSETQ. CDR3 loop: CASSSAPEGGTDTQYF. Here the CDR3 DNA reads TGCGCCAGCAGCTCGGCTCCGGAGGGAGGGACAGATACGCAGTATTTT. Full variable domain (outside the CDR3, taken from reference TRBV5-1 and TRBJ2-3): KAGVTQTPRYLIKTRGQQVTLSCSPISGHRSVSWYQQTPGQGLQFLFEYFSETQRNKGNFPGRFSGRQFSNSRSEMNVSTLELGDSALYLCASSSAPEGGTDTQYFGPGTRLTVL.

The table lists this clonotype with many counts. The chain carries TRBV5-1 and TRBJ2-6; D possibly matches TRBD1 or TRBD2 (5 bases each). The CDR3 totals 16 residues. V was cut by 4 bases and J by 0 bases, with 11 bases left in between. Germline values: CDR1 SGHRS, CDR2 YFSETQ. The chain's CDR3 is CASSTTGTSGANVLTF. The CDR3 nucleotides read TGCGCCAGCAGCACGACCGGGACCTCTGGGGCCAACGTCCTGACTTTC.

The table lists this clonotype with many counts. The CDR3 reads CASSLQRDTQYF. CDR3 bases: TGCGCCAGCAGCTTACAGCGAGATACGCAGTATTTT. J is TRBJ2-3 and V is TRBV5-1; no reliable D call. CDR3 length: 12 residues. Per germline, CDR1 SGHRS and CDR2 YFSETQ. V lost 2 bases and J lost 5, with 6 bases in between.

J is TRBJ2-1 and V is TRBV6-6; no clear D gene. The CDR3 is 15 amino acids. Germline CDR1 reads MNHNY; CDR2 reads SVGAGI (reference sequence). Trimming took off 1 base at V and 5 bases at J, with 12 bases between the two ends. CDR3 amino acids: CASSYLAVGHNEQFF. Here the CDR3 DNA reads TGTGCCAGCAGTTACTTGGCGGTTGGGCACAATGAGCAGTTCTTC.

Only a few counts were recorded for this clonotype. The CDR3, as DNA: TGTGCCAGCAGTTACTCTCGGAGAGCTGGTTCGAACACTGAAGCTTTCTTT. Translated: CASSYSRRAGSNTEAFF. The V and J genes are TRBV6-5 and TRBJ1-1, with D unclear. Germline CDR1 is MNHEY and CDR2 is SVGAGI. V was pared by 0 bases and J by 1 base, with 15 bases between. This CDR3 has 17 residues.

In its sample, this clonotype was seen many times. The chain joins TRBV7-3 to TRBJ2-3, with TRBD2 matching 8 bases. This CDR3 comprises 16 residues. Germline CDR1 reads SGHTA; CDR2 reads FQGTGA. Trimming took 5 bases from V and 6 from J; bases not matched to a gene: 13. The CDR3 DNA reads TGTGCCAGCAGCCCCCAGGCGGGACTAGATTCGGATACGCAGTATTTT. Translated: CASSPQAGLDSDTQYF.

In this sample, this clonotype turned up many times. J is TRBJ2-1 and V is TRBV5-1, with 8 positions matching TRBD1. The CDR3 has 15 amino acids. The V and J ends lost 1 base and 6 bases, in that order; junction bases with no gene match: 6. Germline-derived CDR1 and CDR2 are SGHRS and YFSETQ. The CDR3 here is CASSLMGTGPNEQFF. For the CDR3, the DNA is TGCGCCAGCAGCTTGATGGGGACAGGCCCCAATGAGCAGTTCTTC.

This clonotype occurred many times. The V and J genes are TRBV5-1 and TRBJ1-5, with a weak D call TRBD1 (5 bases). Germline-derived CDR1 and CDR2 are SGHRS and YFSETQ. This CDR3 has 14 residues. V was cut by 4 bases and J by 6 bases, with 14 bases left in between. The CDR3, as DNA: TGCGCCAGCAGCAGGGACCCCGGCGGTCAGCCCCAGCATTTT. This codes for CASSRDPGGQPQHF. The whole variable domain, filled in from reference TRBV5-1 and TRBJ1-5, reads KAGVTQTPRYLIKTRGQQVTLSCSPISGHRSVSWYQQTPGQGLQFLFEYFSETQRNKGNFPGRFSGRQFSNSRSEMNVSTLELGDSALYLCASSRDPGGQPQHFGDGTRLSIL.

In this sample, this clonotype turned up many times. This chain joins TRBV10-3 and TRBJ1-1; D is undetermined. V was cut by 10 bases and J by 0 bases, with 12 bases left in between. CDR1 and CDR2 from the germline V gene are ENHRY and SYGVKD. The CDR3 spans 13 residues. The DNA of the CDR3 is TGTGCCACGTCAAACGGGATGAACACTGAAGCTTTCTTT. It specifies CATSNGMNTEAFF.

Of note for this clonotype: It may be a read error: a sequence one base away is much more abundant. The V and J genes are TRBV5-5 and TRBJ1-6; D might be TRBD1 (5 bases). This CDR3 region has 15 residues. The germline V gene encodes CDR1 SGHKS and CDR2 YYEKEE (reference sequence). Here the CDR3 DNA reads TGTGCCAGCAGCTTGAGTGAGACAGATAATTCACACCTCCACTTT. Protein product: CASSLSETDNSHLHF.

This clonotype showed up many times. CDR3 sequence (DNA): TGCGCCAGCAGCCAAGATCCTTACACCCTATCCTACGAGCAGTACTTC. It specifies CASSQDPYTLSYEQYF. This chain links TRBV4-1 with TRBJ2-7; D is uncertain. Trimming pared 0 bases from V and 1 base from J, leaving 13 bases between. The V gene's germline CDR1 is MGHRA and CDR2 YSYEKL. This CDR3 is built from 16 residues.

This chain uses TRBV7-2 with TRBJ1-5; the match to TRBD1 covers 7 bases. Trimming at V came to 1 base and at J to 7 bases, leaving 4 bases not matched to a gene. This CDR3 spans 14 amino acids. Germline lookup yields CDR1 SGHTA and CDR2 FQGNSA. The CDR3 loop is CASSLETGKQPQHF. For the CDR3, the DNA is TGTGCCAGCAGCTTAGAGACAGGGAAACAGCCCCAGCATTTT. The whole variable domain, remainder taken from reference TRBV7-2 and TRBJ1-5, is GAGVSQSPSNKVTEKGKDVELRCDPISGHTALYWYRQSLGQGLEFLIYFQGNSAPDKSGLPSDRFSAERTGGSVSTLTIQRTQQEDSAVYLCASSLETGKQPQHFGDGTRLSIL.

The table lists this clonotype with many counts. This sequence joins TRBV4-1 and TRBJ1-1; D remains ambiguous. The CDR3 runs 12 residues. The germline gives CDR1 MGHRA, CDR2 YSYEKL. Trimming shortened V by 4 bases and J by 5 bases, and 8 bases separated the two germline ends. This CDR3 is CASSLPGTEAFF. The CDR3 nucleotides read TGCGCCAGCAGCCTACCGGGAACTGAAGCTTTCTTT.